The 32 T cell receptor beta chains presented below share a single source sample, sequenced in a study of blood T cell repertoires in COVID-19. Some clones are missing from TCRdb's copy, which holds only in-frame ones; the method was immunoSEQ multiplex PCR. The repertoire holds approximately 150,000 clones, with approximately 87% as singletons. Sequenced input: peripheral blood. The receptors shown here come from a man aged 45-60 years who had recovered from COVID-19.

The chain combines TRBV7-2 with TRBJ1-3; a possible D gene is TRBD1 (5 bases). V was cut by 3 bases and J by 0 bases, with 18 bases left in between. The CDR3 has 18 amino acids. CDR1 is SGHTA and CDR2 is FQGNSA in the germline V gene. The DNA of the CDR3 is TGTGCCAGCAGCTTGTACAGTGGGGCGGCGAGCTCTGGAAACACCATATATTTT. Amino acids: CASSLYSGAASSGNTIYF.

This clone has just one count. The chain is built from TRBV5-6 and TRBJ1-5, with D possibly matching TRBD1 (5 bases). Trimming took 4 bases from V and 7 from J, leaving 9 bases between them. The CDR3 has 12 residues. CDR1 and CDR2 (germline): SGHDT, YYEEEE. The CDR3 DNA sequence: TGTGCCAGCAGCCGACAGTTGCAGCCCCAGCATTTT. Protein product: CASSRQLQPQHF.

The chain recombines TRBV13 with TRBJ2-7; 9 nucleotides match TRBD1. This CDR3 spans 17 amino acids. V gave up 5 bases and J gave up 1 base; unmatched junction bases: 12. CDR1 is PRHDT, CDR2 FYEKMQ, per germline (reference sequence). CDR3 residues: CASSPTGGQGISYEQYF. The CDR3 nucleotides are TGTGCCAGCAGCCCCACGGGGGGACAGGGTATTTCCTACGAGCAGTACTTC. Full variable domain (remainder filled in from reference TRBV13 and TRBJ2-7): AAGVIQSPRHLIKEKRETATLKCYPIPRHDTVYWYQQGPGQDPQFLISFYEKMQSDKGSIPDRFSAQQFSDYHSELNMSSLELGDSALYFCASSPTGGQGISYEQYFGPGTRLTVT.

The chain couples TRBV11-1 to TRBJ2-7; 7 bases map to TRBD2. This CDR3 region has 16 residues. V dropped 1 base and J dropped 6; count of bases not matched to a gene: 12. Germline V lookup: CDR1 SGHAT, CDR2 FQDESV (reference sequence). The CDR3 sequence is CASSLEGGLPVAEQYF. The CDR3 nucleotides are TGTGCCAGCAGCTTAGAGGGAGGGCTGCCGGTGGCCGAGCAGTACTTC.

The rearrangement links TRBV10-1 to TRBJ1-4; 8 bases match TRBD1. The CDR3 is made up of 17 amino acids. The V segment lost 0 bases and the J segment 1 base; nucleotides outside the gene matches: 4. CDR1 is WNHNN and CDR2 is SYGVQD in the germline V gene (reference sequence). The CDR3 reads CASSESGRGLTNEKLFF. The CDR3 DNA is TGCGCCAGCAGTGAGTCGGGCAGGGGGCTAACTAATGAAAAACTGTTTTTT.

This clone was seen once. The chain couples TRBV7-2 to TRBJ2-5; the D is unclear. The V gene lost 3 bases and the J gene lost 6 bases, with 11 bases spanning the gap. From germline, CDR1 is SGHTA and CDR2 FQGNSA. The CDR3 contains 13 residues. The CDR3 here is CASSFPHVQTQYF. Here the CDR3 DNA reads TGTGCCAGCAGCTTCCCACACGTTCAGACCCAGTACTTC.

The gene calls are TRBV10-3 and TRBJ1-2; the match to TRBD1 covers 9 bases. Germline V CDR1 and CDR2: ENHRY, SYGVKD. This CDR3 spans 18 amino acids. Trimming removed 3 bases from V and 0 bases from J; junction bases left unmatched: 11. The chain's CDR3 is CAISEIGDRDRANYGYTF. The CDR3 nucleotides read TGTGCCATCAGTGAAATCGGGGACAGGGACAGGGCTAACTATGGCTACACCTTC.

The CDR3 is CASTTGDLNTGELFF. The DNA of the CDR3 is TGTGCCAGCACCACGGGGGACCTCAACACCGGGGAGCTGTTTTTT. The V and J genes are TRBV11-3 and TRBJ2-2, with D perhaps matching TRBD2 (6 bases). Deletions cut 7 bases from V and 2 bases from J, with 14 bases between. Germline CDR1 reads SGHNT; CDR2 reads YENEEA. There are 15 residues in the CDR3.

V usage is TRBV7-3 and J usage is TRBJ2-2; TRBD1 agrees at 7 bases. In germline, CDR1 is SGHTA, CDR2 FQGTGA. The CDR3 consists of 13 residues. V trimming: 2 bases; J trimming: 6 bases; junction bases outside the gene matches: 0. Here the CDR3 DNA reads TGTGCCAGCAGCTTAGGGACAGCCGGGGAGCTGTTTTTT. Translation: CASSLGTAGELFF.

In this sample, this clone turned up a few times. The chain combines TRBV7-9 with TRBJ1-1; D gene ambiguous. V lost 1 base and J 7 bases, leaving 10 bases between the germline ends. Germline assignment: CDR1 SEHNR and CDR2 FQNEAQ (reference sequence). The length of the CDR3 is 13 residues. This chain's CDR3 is CASSLDLGSEAFF. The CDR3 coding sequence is TGTGCCAGCAGCTTAGACCTTGGCAGTGAAGCTTTCTTT.

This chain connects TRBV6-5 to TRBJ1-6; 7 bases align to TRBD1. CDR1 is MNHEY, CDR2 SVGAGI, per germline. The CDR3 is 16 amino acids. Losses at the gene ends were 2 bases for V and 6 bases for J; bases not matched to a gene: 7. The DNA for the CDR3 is TGTGCCAGCAGTTACGGGGGGACAGCGTCTAATTCACCCCTCCACTTT. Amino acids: CASSYGGTASNSPLHF.

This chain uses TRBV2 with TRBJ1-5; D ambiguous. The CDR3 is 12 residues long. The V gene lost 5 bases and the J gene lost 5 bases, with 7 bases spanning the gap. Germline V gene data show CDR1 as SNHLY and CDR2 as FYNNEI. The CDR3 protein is CASSSEYQPQHF. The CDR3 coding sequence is TGTGCCAGCAGTTCGGAGTATCAGCCCCAGCATTTT.

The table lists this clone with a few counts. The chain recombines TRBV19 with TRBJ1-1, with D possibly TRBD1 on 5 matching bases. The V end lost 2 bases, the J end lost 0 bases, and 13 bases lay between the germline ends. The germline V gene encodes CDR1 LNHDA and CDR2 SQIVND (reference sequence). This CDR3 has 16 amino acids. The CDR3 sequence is CASSIQGTSMNTEAFF. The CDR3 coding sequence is TGTGCCAGTAGTATACAGGGAACCTCAATGAACACTGAAGCTTTCTTT.

The CDR3 DNA is TGTGCCAGCAGCTTGGATGTGGGCGTTTACTATGGCTACACCTTC. It encodes CASSLDVGVYYGYTF. The V and J genes are TRBV5-6 and TRBJ1-2; no reliable D call. This CDR3 is 15 amino acids long. Deletions cut 0 bases from V and 3 bases from J, with 12 bases between. The germline V gene has CDR1 SGHDT and CDR2 YYEEEE.

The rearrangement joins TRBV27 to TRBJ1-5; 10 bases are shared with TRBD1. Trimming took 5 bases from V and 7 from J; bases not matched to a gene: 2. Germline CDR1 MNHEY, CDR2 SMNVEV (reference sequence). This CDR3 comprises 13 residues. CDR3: CASSVDRGQPQHF. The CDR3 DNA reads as TGTGCCAGCAGTGTGGACAGGGGGCAGCCCCAGCATTTT.

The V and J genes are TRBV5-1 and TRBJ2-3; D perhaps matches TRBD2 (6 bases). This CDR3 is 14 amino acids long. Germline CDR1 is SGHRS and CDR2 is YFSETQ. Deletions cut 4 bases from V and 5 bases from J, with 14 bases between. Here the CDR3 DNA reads TGCGCCAGCAGCCCCAGCGGAGGGATAGATACGCAGTATTTT. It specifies CASSPSGGIDTQYF. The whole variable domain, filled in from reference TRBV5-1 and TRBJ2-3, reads KAGVTQTPRYLIKTRGQQVTLSCSPISGHRSVSWYQQTPGQGLQFLFEYFSETQRNKGNFPGRFSGRQFSNSRSEMNVSTLELGDSALYLCASSPSGGIDTQYFGPGTRLTVL.

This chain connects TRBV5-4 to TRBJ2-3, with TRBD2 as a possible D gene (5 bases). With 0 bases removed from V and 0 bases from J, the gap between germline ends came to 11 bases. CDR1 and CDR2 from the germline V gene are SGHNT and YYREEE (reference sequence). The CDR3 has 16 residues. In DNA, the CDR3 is TGTGCCAGCAGCTTGGATCGGGGTCCTAGCACAGATACGCAGTATTTT. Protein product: CASSLDRGPSTDTQYF.

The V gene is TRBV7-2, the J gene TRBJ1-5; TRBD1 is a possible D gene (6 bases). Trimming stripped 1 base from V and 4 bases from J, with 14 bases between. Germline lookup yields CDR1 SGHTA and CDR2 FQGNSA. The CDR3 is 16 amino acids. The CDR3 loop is CASSLGGQVRNQPQHF. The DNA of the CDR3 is TGTGCCAGCAGCTTAGGGGGGCAGGTCAGAAATCAGCCCCAGCATTTT.

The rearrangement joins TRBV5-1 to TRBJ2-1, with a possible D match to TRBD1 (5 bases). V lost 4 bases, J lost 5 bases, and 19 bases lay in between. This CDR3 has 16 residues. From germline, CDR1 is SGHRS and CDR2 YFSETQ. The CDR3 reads CASSSTRQLPHNEQFF. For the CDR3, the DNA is TGCGCCAGCAGCAGCACCCGACAGCTACCTCACAATGAGCAGTTCTTC.

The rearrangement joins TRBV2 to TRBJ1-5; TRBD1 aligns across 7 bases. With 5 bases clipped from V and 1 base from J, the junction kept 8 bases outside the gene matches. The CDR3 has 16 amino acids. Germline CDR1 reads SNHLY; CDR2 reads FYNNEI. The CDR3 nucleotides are TGTGCCAGCAGTCAGACTAACAGGGGCAGCAATCAGCCCCAGCATTTT. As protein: CASSQTNRGSNQPQHF.

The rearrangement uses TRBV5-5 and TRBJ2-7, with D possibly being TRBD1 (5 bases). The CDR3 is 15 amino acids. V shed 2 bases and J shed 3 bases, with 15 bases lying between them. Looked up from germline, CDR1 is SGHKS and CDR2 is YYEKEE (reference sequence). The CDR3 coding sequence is TGTGCCAGCAGCTTTTTCTCGGCAGGGAACTACGAGCAGTACTTC. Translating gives CASSFFSAGNYEQYF.

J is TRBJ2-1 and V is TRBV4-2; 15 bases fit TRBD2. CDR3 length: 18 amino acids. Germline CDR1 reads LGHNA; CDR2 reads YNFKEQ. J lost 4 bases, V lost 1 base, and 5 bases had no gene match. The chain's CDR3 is CASSQARTSGGAYNEQFF. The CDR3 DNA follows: TGTGCCAGCAGCCAAGCGCGGACTAGCGGGGGGGCTTACAATGAGCAGTTCTTC.

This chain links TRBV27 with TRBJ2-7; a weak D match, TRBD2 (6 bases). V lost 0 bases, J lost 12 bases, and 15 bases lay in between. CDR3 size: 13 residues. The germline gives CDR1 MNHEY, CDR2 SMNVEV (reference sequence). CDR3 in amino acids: CASSLSPYGGRYF. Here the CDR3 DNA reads TGTGCCAGCAGTTTATCGCCATACGGAGGGCGGTACTTC.

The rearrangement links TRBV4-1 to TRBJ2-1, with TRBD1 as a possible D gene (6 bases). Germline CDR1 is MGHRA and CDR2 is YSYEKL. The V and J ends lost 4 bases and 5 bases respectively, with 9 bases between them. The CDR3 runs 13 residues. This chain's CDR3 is CASSLDRNNEQFF. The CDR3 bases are TGCGCCAGCAGCCTGGACAGAAACAATGAGCAGTTCTTC.

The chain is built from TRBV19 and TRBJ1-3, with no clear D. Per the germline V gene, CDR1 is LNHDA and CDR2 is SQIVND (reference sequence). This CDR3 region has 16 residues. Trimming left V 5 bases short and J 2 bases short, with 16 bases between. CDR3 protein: CASSEDFGEAGNTIYF. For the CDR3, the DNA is TGTGCCAGTAGTGAGGACTTCGGAGAGGCTGGAAACACCATATATTTT. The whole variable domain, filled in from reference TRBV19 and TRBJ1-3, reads DGGITQSPKYLFRKEGQNVTLSCEQNLNHDAMYWYRQDPGQGLRLIYYSQIVNDFQKGDIAEGYSVSREKKESFPLTVTSAQKNPTAFYLCASSEDFGEAGNTIYFGEGSWLTVV.

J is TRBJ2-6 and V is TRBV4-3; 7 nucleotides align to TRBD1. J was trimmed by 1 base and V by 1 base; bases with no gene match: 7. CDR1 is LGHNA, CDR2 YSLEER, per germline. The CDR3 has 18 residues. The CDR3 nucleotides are TGCGCCAGCAGCCAAGGATTGGCAGGGGGTTCTGGGGCCAACGTCCTGACTTTC. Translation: CASSQGLAGGSGANVLTF.

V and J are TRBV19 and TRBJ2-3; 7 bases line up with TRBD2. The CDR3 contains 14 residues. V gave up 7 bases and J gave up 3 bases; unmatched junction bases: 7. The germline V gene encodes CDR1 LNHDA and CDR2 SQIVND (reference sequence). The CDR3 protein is CASTRAGVTDTQYF. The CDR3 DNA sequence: TGTGCCAGTACCCGGGCGGGGGTGACAGATACGCAGTATTTT.

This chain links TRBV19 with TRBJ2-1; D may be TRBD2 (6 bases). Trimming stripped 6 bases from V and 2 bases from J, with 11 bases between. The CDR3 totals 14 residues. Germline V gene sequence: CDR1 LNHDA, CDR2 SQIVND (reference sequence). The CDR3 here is CASRERGTYNEQFF. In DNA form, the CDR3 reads TGTGCCAGTAGAGAACGGGGGACCTACAATGAGCAGTTCTTC.

This CDR3 is CAISSTIYNSYNEQFF. CDR3 nucleotides: TGTGCCATCAGTTCAACTATCTACAACTCCTACAATGAGCAGTTCTTC. This chain connects TRBV10-3 to TRBJ2-1, with unresolved D. Per germline, CDR1 ENHRY and CDR2 SYGVKD. V was shortened by 5 bases and J by 0 bases, with 14 bases between the two germline ends. The CDR3 contains 16 residues.

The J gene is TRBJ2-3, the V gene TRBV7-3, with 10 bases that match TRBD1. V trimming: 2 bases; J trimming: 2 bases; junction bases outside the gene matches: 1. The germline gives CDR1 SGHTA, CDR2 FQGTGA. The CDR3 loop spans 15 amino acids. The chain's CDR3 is CASSLGTGVTDTQYF. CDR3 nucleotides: TGTGCCAGCAGCTTAGGGACAGGGGTCACAGATACGCAGTATTTT.

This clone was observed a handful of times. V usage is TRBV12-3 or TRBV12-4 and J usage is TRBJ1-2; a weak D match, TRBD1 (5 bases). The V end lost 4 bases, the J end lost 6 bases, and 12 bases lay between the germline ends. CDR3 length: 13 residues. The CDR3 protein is CASSSGIRNGYTF. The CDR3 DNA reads TGTGCCAGCAGTTCAGGGATCCGAAATGGCTACACCTTC.

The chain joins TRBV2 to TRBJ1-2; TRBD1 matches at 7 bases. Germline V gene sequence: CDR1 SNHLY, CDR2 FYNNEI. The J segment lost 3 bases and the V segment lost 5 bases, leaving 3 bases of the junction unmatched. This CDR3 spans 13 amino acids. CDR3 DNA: TGTGCCAGCAGTTCGGGACAGCACTATGGCTACACCTTC. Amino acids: CASSSGQHYGYTF.